The entry that follows covers one T cell receptor (beta chain) sequence. The target of this receptor is not known. Qualities for individual bases were not recorded, and no much larger clone is one base off. The sample's time point label, in plain terms: pretreatment peripheral blood. A total of about 31 patients with locally advanced or metastatic urothelial carcinoma, treated at Memorial Sloan Kettering on a trial protocol, made up the cohort. Peripheral blood mononuclear cells were collected pretreatment and during treatment, with between 1 and 8 total time points per patient. The Qiagen DNeasy Blood extraction kit was used to purify genomic DNA from total PBMCs and tumor samples. PBMCs were collected pretreatment and during treatment, and were isolated and stored as previously described. Synthetic TCR analog templates were spiked into each PCR so that absolute template abundance could be estimated from read counts. TCRbeta CDR3 regions were amplified from genomic DNA with bias-controlled V and J gene primers using the immunoSEQ assay. Sequencing of rearranged TCRbeta segments was done at approximately 20X coverage. The original pipeline was this. Clustering was used to correct sequencing errors, and CDR3s were annotated against IMGT to assign V, D and J genes. Downstream analyses used only productive TCRbeta rearrangements and left out out-of-frame or stop-codon sequences. To compute clonality, Shannon entropy was normalized by the log of the number of unique productive sequences and then subtracted from one. Clones differing between time points or between blood and tumor were identified by Fisher's exact test with Benjamini-Hochberg correction at adjusted p below 0.01. As stored in TCRdb, this immuneACCESS dataset retains in-frame rearrangements with V and J assigned. A fraction of the clones does not appear; measured against another copy, unresolved V genes explain less than half of the discrepancy, and the remainder lacks a known reason. V, J and clone size were drawn from that table, and D and trimming were deduced from the DNA. Here the sample has some 89,000 clones; 70% to 90% occur a single time. The top ten clonotypes cover around 15% of the sample.

This record comes from a study of PD-L1 blockade in urothelial cancer (dated by TCRdb to 2017 to 2019). Regarding the study in general: Every patient began therapy at some point between 2014 and 2015 and was given atezolizumab 1,200 mg intravenously every 3 weeks. About 90% of the roughly 29 patients were identified as males with urothelial cancer of bladder origin, and a prior smoking history was reported by 18 of 29 patients. An ECOG performance status of 0 or 1 was recorded for the patients, and 0 to 3 prior chemotherapy regimens had been received by the patients. Blood samples were analyzed at two time points: 3 weeks after treatment start (second dose) and 6 weeks after treatment start. Blood samples yielded a median of around 150,000 T cells and more than 80,000 unique TCRs, with median clonality 0.080. The study was an exploratory multi-omic analysis of somatic, immune and clinical correlates of response to PD-L1 blockade with atezolizumab in urothelial cancer. Pretreatment tumor samples, along with matched peripheral blood collected serially before and after atezolizumab treatment, underwent TCR sequencing. Durable clinical benefit was defined as progression-free survival longer than 6 months, and TCR features were also tested against progression-free and overall survival. In the same patients, pretreatment tumors underwent whole exome sequencing and RNA sequencing in addition to TCR sequencing. Durable clinical benefit was achieved by nine patients but not by the remaining 20. Pretreatment blood TCR-seq was available for twenty-nine patients, at least one posttreatment blood collection was obtained for around 25 patients, and tumor TCR-seq was available for around 25 patients. The full study reports these points: A pretreatment peripheral blood TCR clonality below the median was linked to improved progression-free and overall survival. Patients with durable benefit showed greater expansion of tumor-associated TCR clones in peripheral blood 3 weeks after starting treatment (n ≈ 23, p = 0.022). Small sample size (n of about 30) and many exploratory analyses mean the results are intended to be hypothesis-generating.

V is shortened by 0 bases, J by 2 bases, and the region joining them spans 11 bases. From a lookup of the germline V gene, CDR1 and CDR2 are SGHRS and YFSETQ. The CDR3, cysteine through phenylalanine, is 15 amino acids long. The only DNA kept is the CDR3, 45 bases in frame from the first base. The rearranged chain carries TRBV5-1 and TRBJ1-2; the D gene assignment is ambiguous. Sequencing was performed on PBMCs, taken around atezolizumab (anti-PD-L1) treatment. This TCR was sampled from a man aged 55-75 years with urothelial cancer. The DNA sequence reads TGCGCCAGCAGCTTGGCGCCTAAGATCAACTATGGCTACACCTTC. This gives the protein CASSLAPKINYGYTF.